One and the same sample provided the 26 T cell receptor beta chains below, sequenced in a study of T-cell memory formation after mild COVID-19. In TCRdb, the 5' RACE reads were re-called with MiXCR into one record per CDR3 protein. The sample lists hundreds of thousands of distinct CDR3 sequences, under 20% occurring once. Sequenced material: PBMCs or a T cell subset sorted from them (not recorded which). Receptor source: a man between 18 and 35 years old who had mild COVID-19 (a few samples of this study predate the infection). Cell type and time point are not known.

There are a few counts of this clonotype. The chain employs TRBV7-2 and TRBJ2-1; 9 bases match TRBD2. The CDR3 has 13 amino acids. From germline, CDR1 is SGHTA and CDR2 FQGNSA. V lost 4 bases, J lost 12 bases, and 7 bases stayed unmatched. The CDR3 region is CASSSLFSGGQFF. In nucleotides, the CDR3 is TGTGCCAGCAGCTCACTCTTTAGCGGGGGGCAGTTCTTC.

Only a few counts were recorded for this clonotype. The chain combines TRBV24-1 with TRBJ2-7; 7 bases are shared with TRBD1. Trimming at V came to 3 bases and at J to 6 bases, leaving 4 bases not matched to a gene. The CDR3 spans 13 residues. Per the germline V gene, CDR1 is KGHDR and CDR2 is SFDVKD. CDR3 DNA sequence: TGTGCCACCAGTGATAGCAACAGGGGCGAGCAGTACTTC. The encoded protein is CATSDSNRGEQYF.

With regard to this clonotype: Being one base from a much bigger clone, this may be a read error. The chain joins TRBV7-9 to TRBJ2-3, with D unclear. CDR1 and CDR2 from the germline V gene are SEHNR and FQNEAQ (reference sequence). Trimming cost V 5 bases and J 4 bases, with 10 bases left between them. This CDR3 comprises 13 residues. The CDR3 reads CASSQWAADTQYF. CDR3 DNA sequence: TGTGCCAGCAGCCAGTGGGCGGCAGATACGCAGTATTTT.

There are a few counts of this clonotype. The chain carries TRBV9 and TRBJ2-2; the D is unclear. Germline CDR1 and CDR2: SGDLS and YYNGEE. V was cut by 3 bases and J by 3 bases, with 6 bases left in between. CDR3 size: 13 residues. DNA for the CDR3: TGTGCCAGCAGCGACTATTACACCGGGGAGCTGTTTTTT. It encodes CASSDYYTGELFF.

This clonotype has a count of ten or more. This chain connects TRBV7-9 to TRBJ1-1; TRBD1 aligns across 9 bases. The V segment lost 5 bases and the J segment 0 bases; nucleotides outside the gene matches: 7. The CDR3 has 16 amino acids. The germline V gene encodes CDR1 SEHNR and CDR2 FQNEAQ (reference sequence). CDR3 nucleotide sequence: TGTGCCAGCAGCCTAGACCGGGACAGGGTGAACACTGAAGCTTTCTTT. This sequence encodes CASSLDRDRVNTEAFF.

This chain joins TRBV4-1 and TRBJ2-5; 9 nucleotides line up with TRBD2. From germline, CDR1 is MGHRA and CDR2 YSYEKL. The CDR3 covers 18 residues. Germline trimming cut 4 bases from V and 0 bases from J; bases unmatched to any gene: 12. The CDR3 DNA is TGCGCCAGCAGCCCGACCCAGCTGGGCGGGGGGGACCAAGAGACCCAGTACTTC. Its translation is CASSPTQLGGGDQETQYF.

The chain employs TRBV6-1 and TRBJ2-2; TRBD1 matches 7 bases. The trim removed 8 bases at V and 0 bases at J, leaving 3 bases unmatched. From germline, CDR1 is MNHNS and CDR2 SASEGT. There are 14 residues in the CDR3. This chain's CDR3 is CASEQGSNTGELFF. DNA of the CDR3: TGTGCCAGCGAACAGGGGTCGAACACCGGGGAGCTGTTTTTT.

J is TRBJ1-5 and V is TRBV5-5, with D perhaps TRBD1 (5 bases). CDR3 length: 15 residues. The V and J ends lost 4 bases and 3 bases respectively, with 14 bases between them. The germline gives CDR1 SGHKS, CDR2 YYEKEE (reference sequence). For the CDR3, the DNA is TGTGCCAGCAGCCGGGACCCGCTAGCCAATCAGCCCCAGCATTTT. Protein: CASSRDPLANQPQHF.

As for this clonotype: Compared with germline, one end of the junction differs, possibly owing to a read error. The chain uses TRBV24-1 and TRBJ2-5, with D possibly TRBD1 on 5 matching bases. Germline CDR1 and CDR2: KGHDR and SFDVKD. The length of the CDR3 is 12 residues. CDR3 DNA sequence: TGTGCCAACAGTGATAACAGGGAGACCCAGTACTTC. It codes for CANSDNRETQYF.

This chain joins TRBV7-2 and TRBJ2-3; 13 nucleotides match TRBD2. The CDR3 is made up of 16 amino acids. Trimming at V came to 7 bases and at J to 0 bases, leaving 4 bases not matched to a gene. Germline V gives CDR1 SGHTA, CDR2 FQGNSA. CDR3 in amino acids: CASKGLAGASTDTQYF. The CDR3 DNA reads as TGTGCCAGCAAAGGACTAGCGGGGGCCAGCACAGATACGCAGTATTTT.

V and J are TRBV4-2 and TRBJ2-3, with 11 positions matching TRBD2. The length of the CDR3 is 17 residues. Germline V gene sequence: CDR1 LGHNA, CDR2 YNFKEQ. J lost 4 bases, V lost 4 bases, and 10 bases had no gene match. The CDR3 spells CASSLPTLAGGPDTQYF. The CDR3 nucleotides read TGTGCCAGCAGCCTTCCCACCCTAGCGGGGGGCCCAGATACGCAGTATTTT.

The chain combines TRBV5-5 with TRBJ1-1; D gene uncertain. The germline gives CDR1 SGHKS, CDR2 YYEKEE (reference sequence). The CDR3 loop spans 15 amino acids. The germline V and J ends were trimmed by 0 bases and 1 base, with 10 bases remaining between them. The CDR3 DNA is TGTGCCAGCAGCTTGGGCCCCACAGAGAACACTGAAGCTTTCTTT. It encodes CASSLGPTENTEAFF.

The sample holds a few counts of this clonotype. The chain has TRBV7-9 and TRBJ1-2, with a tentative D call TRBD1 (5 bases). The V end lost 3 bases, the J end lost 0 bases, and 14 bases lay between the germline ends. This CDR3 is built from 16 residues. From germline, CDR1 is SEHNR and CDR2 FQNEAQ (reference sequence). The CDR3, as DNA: TGTGCCAGCAGCTTTATCGGGGGACCAACTAACTATGGCTACACCTTC. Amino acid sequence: CASSFIGGPTNYGYTF.

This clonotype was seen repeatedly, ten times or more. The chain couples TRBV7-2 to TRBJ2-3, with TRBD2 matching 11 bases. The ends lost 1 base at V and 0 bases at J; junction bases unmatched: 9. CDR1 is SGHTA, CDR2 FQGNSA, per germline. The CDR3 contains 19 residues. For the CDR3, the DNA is TGTGCCAGCAGCTTAGGGCTAGCGGGGGGCCCTTCTAGCACAGATACGCAGTATTTT. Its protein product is CASSLGLAGGPSSTDTQYF. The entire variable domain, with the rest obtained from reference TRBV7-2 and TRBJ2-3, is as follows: GAGVSQSPSNKVTEKGKDVELRCDPISGHTALYWYRQSLGQGLEFLIYFQGNSAPDKSGLPSDRFSAERTGGSVSTLTIQRTQQEDSAVYLCASSLGLAGGPSSTDTQYFGPGTRLTVL.

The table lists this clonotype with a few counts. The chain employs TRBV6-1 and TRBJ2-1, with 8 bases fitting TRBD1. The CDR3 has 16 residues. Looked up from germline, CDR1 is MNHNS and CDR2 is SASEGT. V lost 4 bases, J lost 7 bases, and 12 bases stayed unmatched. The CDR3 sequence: CASSVHGQGNVNEQFF. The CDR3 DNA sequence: TGTGCCAGCAGTGTCCACGGACAGGGAAATGTGAATGAGCAGTTCTTC.

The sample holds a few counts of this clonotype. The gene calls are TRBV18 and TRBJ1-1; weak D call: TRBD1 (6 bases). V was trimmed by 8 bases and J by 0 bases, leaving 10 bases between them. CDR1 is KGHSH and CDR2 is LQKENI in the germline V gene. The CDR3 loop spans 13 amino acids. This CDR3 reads CASTRDMNTEAFF. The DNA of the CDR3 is TGTGCCAGCACCCGGGACATGAACACTGAAGCTTTCTTT.

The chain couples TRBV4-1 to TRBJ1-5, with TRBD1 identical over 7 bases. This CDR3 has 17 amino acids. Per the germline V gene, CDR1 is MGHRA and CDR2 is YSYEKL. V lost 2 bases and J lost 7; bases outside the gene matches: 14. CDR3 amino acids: CASSQRTGTVGGQPQHF. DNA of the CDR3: TGCGCCAGCAGCCAACGGACCGGGACAGTGGGCGGGCAGCCCCAGCATTTT.

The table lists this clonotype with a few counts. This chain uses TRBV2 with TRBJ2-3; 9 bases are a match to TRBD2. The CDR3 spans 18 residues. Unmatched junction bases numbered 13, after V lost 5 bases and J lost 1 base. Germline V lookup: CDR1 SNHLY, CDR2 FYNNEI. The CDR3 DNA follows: TGTGCCAGCAGTAAAATTGCGGTCGTAGCGGGGGGCACAGATACGCAGTATTTT. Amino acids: CASSKIAVVAGGTDTQYF.

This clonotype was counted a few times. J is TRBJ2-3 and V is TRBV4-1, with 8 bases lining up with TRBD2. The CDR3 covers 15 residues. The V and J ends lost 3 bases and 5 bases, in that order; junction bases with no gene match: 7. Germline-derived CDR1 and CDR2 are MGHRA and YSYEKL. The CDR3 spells CASSQASGLLDTQYF. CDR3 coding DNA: TGCGCCAGCAGCCAGGCTAGCGGGCTCCTAGATACGCAGTATTTT.

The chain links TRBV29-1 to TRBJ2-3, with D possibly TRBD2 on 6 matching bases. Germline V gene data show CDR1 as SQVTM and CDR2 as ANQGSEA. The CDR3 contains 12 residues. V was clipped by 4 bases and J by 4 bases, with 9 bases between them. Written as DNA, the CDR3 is TGCAGCGTTGGCGGGGATTCAGATACGCAGTATTTT. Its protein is CSVGGDSDTQYF.

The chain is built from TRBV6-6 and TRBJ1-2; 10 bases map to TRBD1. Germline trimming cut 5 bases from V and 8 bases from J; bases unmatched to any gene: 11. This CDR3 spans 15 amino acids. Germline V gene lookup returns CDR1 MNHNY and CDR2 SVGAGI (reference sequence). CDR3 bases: TGTGCCAGCAGTCATCAGGTCCGGGACAGGGGCGGCTACACCTTC. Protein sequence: CASSHQVRDRGGYTF.

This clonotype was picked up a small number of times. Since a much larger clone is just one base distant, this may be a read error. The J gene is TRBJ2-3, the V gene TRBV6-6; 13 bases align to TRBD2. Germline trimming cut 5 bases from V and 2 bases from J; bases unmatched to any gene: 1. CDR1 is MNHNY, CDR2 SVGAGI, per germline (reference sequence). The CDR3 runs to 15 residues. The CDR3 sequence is CASSGTSGVTDTQYF. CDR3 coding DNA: TGTGCCAGCAGTGGGACTAGCGGGGTCACAGATACGCAGTATTTT.

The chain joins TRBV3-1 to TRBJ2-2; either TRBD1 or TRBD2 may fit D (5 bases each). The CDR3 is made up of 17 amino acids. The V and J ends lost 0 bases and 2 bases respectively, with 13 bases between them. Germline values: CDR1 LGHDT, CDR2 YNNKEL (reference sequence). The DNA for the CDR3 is TGTGCCAGCAGCCAAGACCCGGGGCGGGTTAACACCGGGGAGCTGTTTTTT. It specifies CASSQDPGRVNTGELFF.

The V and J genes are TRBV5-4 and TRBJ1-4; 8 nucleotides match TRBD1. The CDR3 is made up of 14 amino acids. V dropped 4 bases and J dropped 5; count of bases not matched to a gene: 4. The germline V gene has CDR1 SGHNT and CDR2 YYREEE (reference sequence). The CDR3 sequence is CASSVGTGNEKLFF. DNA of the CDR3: TGTGCCAGCAGCGTCGGGACAGGCAATGAAAAACTGTTTTTT.

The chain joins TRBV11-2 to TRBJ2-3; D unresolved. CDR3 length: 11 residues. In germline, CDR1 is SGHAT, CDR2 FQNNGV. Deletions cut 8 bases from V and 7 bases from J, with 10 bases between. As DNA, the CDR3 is TGTGCCAGCGAACGCCGGAATACGCAGTATTTT. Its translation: CASERRNTQYF.

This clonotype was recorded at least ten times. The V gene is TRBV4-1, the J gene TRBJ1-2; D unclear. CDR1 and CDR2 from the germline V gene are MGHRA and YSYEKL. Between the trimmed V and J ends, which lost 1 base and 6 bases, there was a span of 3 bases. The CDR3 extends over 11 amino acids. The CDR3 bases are TGCGCCAGCAGCCAAGGGGATGGCTACACCTTC. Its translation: CASSQGDGYTF.